This T cell receptor beta chain appears in the sequencing data of a study of T cells after yellow fever vaccination. General study findings and limits: The study re-detected most primary-vaccination clones after the booster (96% CD4, roughly 90% CD8).

The CDR3 is 12 residues long. Per the germline V gene, CDR1 is SEHNR and CDR2 is FQNEAQ (reference sequence). V gave up 0 bases and J gave up 13 bases, with 7 bases separating them. In this sample, this clonotype turned up a few times. Its antigen is not identified. TCRdb recomputed calls from the 5' RACE reads with MiXCR, one row per CDR3 protein. The sample yields roughly 190,000 distinct CDR3 sequences, around 10% seen once. Here the sequenced sample was CD8+ T cells sorted from PBMCs, taken 15 days after the yellow fever booster vaccination. The receptor was isolated from a man younger than 30 who received the YFV17D yellow fever vaccine. The V call is TRBV7-9, the J call TRBJ1-6; the D is unclear. The CDR3 region is CASSLAQPPLHF. The CDR3 DNA reads TGTGCCAGCAGCTTAGCTCAGCCGCCCCTCCACTTT.